The sequence of this T cell receptor beta chain was determined in a study of cytomegalovirus exposure and HLA in healthy donors. Study outcomes and limitations: In a later analysis, TCR association rates varied by HLA locus: DRB1 most, HLA-C fewest.

A multiplex PCR was run with 60 Vbeta primers and 13 Jbeta primers. Clones were sequenced by immunoSEQ multiplex PCR, and TCRdb holds only the in-frame ones, with some missing. The table has 150,000 to 200,000 clones, 65% to 90% seen once. As regards this clone: The antigen remains undetermined.

This clonotype was sampled from a man aged 50 or older in good health and CMV-seropositive. The specimen sequenced was PBMCs.

The CDR3 sequence is CASRASGIETQYF. The CDR3 DNA reads as TGTGCCAGCAGGGCTAGCGGGATAGAGACCCAGTACTTC. The gene calls are TRBV25-1 and TRBJ2-5, with 9 positions matching TRBD2. After removal of 6 bases from V and 4 bases from J, the junction contained 3 bases not matched to a gene. The CDR3 totals 13 residues. The V gene's germline CDR1 is MGHDK and CDR2 SYGVNS.